This T cell receptor (beta chain) was captured in a study of metastatic and nonmetastatic thyroid tumors. At the level of the study: From malignant and benign thyroid patients, repertoires in blood and in tumor or nodule tissue were compared. Points from the study as a whole: A significant increase in TCR beta diversity was reportedly seen in malignant thyroid tumors relative to benign nodules, in blood and tumor.

This clone is labeled as large. What it recognizes is unknown. The CDR3 has 18 residues. Germline V CDR1 and CDR2: SGDLS, YYNGEE. V gave up 4 bases and J gave up 1 base, with 24 bases separating them. Each patient went into thyroid surgery without having received any treatment. TCRdb re-clonotyped the PCR reads via MiXCR. The data show 39,000 or so clones, approximately 51% seen once. This clonotype was sampled from a male donor with papillary thyroid cancer or a benign thyroid nodule (not recorded which). Some clones in this sample may be carry-over from other donors' samples. The sequenced material came from tumor tissue. The genes are TRBV9 and TRBJ2-7, with D unclear. The chain's CDR3 is CASSPSKVRGPESYEQYF. CDR3 DNA: TGTGCCAGCAGCCCCTCCAAAGTTCGAGGCCCGGAATCCTACGAGCAGTACTTC. Looking up the rest from reference TRBV9 and TRBJ2-7 gives the full variable domain: DSGVTQTPKHLITATGQRVTLRCSPRSGDLSVYWYQQSLDQGLQFLIQYYNGEERAKGNILERFSAQQFPDLHSELNLSSLELGDSALYFCASSPSKVRGPESYEQYFGPGTRLTVT.